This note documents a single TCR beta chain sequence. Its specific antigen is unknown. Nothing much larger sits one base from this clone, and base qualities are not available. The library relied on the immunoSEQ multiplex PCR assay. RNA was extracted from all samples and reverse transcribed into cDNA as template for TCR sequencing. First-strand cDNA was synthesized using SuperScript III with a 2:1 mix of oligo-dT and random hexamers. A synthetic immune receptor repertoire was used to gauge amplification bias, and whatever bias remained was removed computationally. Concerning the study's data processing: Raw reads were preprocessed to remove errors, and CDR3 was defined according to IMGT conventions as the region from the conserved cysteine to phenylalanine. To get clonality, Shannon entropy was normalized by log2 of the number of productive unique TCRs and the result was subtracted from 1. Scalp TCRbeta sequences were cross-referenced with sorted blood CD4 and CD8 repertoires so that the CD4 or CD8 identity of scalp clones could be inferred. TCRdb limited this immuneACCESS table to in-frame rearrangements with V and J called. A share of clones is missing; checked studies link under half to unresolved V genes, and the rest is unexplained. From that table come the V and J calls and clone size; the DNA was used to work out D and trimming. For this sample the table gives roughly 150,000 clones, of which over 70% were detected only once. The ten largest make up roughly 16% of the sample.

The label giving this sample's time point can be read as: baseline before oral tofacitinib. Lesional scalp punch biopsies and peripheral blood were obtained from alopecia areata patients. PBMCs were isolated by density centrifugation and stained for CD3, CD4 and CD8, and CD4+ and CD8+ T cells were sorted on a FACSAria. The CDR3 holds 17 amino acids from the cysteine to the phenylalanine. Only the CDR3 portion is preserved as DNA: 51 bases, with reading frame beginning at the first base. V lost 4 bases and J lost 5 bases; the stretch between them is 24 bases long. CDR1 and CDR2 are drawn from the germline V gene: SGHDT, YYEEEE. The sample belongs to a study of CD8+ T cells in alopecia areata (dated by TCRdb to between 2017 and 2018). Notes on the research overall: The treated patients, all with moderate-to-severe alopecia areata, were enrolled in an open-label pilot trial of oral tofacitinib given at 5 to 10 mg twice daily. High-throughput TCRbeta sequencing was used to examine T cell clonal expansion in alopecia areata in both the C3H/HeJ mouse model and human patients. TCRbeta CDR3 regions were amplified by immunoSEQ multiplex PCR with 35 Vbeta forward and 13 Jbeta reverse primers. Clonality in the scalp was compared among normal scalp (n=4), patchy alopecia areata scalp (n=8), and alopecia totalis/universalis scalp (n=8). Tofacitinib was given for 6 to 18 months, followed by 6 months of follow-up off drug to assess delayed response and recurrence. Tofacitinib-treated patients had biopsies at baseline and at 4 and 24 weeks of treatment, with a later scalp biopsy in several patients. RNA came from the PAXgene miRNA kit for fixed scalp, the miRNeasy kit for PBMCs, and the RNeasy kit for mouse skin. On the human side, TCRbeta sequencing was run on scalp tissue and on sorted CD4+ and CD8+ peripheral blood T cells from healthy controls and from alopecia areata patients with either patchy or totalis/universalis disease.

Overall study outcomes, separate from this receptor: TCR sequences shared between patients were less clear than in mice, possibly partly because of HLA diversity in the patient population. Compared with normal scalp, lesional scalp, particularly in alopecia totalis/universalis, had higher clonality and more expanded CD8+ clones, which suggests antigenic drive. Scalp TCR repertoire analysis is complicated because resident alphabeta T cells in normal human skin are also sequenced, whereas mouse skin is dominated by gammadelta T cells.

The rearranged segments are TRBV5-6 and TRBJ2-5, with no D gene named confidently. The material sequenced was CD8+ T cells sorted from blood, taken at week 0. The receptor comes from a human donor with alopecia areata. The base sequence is TGTGCCAGCAGCCCCCCCACCGTAAGGGTTTTAGGGGAGACCCAGTACTTC. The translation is CASSPPTVRVLGETQYF.